This entry describes one T cell receptor beta chain. Its antigen remains unknown. This sample was included in a study of CD8 T cells in Susac syndrome. Study-level findings and limits: The relatively small number of individuals in the TCR sequencing and HLA analysis was acknowledged by the study.

The germline V gene encodes CDR1 KGHSH and CDR2 LQKENI. The CDR3 extends over 13 amino acids. V was clipped by 5 bases and J by 11 bases; unmatched bases: 6. RNA in amounts of roughly 0.5 to 1 ug was reverse transcribed with random hexamers. TCRdb fed the immunoSEQ multiplex PCR reads into MiXCR, producing one record per CDR3 protein. This sample has 90,000 to 150,000 distinct CDR3 sequences; under 95% occur once, and the top ten carry approximately 0.12%. The rearrangement joins TRBV18 to TRBJ1-5, with 10 bases aligning to TRBD1. The sequence was collected from a human donor in good health. The material sequenced was CD8+ T cells from PBMCs. CDR3 DNA sequence: TGTGCCAGCTCAACGGACAGGGGGTTAGCCCAGCATTTT. Amino acids: CASSTDRGLAQHF.